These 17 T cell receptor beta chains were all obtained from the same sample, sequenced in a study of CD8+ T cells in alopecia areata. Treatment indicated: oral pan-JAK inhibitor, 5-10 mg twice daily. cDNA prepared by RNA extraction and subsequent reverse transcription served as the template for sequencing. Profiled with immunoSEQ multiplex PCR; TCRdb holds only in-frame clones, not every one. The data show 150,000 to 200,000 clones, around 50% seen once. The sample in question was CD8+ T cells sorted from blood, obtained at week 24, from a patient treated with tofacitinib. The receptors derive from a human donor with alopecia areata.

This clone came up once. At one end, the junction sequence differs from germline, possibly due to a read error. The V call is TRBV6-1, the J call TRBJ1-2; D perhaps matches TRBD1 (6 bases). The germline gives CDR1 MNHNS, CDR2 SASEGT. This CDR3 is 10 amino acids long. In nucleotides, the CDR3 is TGTGCCCACAGCCCAACACCGGGACACTTC. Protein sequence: CAHSPTPGHF.

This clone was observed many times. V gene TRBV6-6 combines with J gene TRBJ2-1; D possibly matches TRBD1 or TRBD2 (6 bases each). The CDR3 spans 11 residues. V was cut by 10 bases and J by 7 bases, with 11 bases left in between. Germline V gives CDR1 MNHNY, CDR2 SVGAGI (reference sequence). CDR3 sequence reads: CATEGGNEQFF. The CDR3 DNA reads TGTGCCACCGAGGGGGGTAATGAGCAGTTCTTC.

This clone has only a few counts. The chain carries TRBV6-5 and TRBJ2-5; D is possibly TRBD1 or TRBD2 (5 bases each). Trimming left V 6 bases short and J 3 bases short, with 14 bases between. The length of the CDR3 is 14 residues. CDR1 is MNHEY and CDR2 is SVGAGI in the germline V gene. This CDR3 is CASSPERDEETQYF. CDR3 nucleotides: TGTGCCAGCAGCCCCGAGAGGGACGAAGAGACCCAGTACTTC.

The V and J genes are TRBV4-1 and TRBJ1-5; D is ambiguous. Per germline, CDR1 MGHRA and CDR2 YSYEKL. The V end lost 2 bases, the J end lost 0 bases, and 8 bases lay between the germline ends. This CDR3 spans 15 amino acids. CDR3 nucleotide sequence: TGCGCCAGCAGCCAATTTCCCTCTAGCAATCAGCCCCAGCATTTT. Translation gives CASSQFPSSNQPQHF.

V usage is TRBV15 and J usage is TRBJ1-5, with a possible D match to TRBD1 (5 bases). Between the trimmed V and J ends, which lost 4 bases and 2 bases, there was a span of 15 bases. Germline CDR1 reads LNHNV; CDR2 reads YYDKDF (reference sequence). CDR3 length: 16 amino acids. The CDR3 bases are TGTGCCACCAGCATCAGGGTAGTTAATGGCAATCAGCCCCAGCATTTT. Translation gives CATSIRVVNGNQPQHF.

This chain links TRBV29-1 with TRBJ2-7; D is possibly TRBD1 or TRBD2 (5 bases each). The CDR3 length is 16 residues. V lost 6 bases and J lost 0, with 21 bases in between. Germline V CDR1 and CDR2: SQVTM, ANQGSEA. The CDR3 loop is CSVVWDDTGSSYEQYF. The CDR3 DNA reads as TGCAGCGTCGTTTGGGACGACACGGGGAGCTCCTACGAGCAGTACTTC.

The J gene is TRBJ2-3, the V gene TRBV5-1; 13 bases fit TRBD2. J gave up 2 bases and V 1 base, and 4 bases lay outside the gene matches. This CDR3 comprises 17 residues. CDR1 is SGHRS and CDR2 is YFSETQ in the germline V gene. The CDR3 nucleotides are TGCGCCAGCAGCTTGACCGGACTAGCGGGGGTCACAGATACGCAGTATTTT. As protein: CASSLTGLAGVTDTQYF.

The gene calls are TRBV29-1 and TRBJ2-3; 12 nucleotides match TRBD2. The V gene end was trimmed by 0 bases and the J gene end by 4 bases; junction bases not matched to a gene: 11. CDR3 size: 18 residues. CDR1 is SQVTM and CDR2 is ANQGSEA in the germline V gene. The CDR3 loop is CSVEERTSGERSPDTQYF. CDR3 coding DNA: TGCAGCGTTGAAGAGCGGACTAGCGGGGAAAGGTCTCCAGATACGCAGTATTTT.

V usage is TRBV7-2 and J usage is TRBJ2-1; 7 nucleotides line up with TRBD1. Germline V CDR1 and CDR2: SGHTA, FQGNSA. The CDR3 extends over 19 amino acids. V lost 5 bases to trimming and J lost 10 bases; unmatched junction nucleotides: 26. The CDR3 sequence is CASSHRDSRQFRTNEEQFF. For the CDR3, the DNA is TGTGCCAGCAGCCACCGGGACAGTCGCCAATTTAGAACAAATGAAGAGCAGTTCTTC.

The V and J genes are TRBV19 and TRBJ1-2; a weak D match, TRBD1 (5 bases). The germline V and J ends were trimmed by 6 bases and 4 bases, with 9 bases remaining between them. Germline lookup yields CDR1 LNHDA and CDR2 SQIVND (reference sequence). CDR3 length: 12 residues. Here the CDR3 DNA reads TGTGCCAGTAGCCAGGGACTCTATGGCTACACCTTC. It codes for CASSQGLYGYTF.

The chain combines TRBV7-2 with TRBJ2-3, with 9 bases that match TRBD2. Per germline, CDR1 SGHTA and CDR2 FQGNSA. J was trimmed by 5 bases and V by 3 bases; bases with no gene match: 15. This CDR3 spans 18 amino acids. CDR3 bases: TGTGCCAGCAGCTTTTCCGGCAGCGGGGGGCCCCTGGGAGATACGCAGTATTTT. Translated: CASSFSGSGGPLGDTQYF.

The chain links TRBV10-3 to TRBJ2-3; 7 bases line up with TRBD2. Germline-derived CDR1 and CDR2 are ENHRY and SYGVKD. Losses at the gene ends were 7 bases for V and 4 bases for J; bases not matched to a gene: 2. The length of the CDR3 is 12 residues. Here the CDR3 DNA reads TGTGCCATCACCGGGGGGTCAGATACGCAGTATTTT. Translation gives CAITGGSDTQYF.

The CDR3 region has the DNA TGTGCCACCAGACAGGGCACTGAAGCTTTCTTT. It specifies CATRQGTEAFF. The chain combines TRBV6-5 with TRBJ1-1, with 7 bases lining up with TRBD1. The CDR3 has 11 amino acids. Germline V gene data show CDR1 as MNHEY and CDR2 as SVGAGI. Trimming at V came to 10 bases and at J to 4 bases, leaving 3 bases not matched to a gene.

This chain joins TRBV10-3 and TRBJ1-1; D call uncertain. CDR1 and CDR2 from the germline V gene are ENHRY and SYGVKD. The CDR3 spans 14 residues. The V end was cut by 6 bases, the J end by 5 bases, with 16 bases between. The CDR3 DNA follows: TGTGCCATCAGGGCCGGTGGGTTCAAGACTGAAGCTTTCTTT. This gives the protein CAIRAGGFKTEAFF.

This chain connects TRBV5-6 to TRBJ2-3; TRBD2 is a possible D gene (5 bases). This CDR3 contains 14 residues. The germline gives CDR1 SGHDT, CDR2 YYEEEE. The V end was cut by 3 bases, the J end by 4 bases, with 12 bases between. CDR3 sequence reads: CASSSSEGADTQYF. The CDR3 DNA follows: TGTGCCAGCAGCTCTTCTGAGGGCGCAGATACGCAGTATTTT.

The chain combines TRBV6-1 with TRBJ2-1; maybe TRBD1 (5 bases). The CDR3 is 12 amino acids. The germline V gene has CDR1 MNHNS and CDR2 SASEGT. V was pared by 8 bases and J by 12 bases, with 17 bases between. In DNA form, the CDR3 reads TGTGCCAGCTGGGGCAGGGCGTTTGCGCAGTTCTTC. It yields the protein CASWGRAFAQFF.

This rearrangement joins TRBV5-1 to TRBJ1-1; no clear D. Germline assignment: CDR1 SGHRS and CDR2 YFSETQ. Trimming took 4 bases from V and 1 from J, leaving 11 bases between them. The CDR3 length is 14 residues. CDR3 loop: CASSEKLGNTEAFF. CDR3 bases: TGCGCCAGCAGCGAAAAACTGGGGAACACTGAAGCTTTCTTT.